One sample yielded the 28 T cell receptor beta chains listed below, sequenced in a study of cytomegalovirus exposure and HLA in healthy donors. PCR primers comprised 60 Vbeta and 13 Jbeta primers. Method: immunoSEQ multiplex PCR; TCRdb's copy keeps in-frame clones and lacks some. Found here are about 150,000 clones, 55% to 80% of them singletons; the top ten hold about 2.6%. The sequenced sample was PBMCs. All receptors derive from a middle-aged woman in good health and CMV-seronegative.

V is TRBV7-3 and J is TRBJ2-2, with D tentatively TRBD1 (5 bases). V was shortened by 5 bases and J by 1 base, with 8 bases between the two germline ends. Germline V gene lookup returns CDR1 SGHTA and CDR2 FQGTGA. The CDR3 loop spans 14 amino acids. Here the CDR3 reads CASSLDRNTGELFF. The CDR3 bases are TGTGCCAGCAGCCTCGACAGGAACACCGGGGAGCTGTTTTTT.

Concerning this clone itself: The same CDR3 can be traced to other DNA sequences in this sample. The chain employs TRBV9 and TRBJ1-3, with D possibly matching TRBD1 (6 bases). Germline V gene data show CDR1 as SGDLS and CDR2 as YYNGEE. This CDR3 is 16 amino acids long. Trimming stripped 1 base from V and 4 bases from J, with 15 bases between. CDR3 loop: CASSVLQGLGGNTIYF. For the CDR3, the DNA is TGTGCCAGCAGCGTACTGCAGGGGCTGGGCGGAAACACCATATATTTT. The whole variable domain, remainder taken from reference TRBV9 and TRBJ1-3, is DSGVTQTPKHLITATGQRVTLRCSPRSGDLSVYWYQQSLDQGLQFLIQYYNGEERAKGNILERFSAQQFPDLHSELNLSSLELGDSALYFCASSVLQGLGGNTIYFGEGSWLTVV.

The chain uses TRBV4-3 and TRBJ2-3; 16 positions match TRBD2. Germline V gene data show CDR1 as LGHNA and CDR2 as YSLEER. V shed 4 bases and J 0 bases; nucleotides not matched to a gene: 16. The CDR3 extends over 22 amino acids. CDR3 sequence (DNA): TGCGCCAGCAGCCTTTCTGGGACTAGCGGGGGGGATACGTCATTTAGCACAGATACGCAGTATTTT. This gives the protein CASSLSGTSGGDTSFSTDTQYF.

The CDR3 DNA reads TGTGCCAGCAGTGAAGACCCCAGTGTCCGTAAAAACATTCAGTACTTC. Protein product: CASSEDPSVRKNIQYF. The chain employs TRBV6-1 and TRBJ2-4, with D unresolved. Germline CDR1 is MNHNS and CDR2 is SASEGT. Trimming pared 1 base from V and 4 bases from J, leaving 14 bases between. The CDR3 is made up of 16 amino acids.

V is TRBV5-1 and J is TRBJ2-3; 7 bases are a match to TRBD2. The CDR3 sequence is 16 residues long. Germline-derived CDR1 and CDR2 are SGHRS and YFSETQ. Losses at the gene ends were 4 bases for V and 2 bases for J; bases not matched to a gene: 10. The CDR3 nucleotides are TGCGCCAGCAGCATCGCCCCGGGACTACTCACAGATACGCAGTATTTT. Amino acids: CASSIAPGLLTDTQYF.

V gene TRBV5-1 combines with J gene TRBJ1-1; D possibly corresponds to TRBD1 (6 bases). CDR3 size: 17 residues. The germline V and J ends were trimmed by 0 bases and 1 base, with 16 bases remaining between them. Germline lookup yields CDR1 SGHRS and CDR2 YFSETQ. The CDR3 loop is CASSLETGMSGNTEAFF. DNA for the CDR3: TGCGCCAGCAGCTTGGAAACAGGGATGAGTGGGAACACTGAAGCTTTCTTT.

The chain is built from TRBV7-9 and TRBJ2-7; 8 bases agree with TRBD1. This CDR3 is built from 14 residues. In germline, CDR1 is SEHNR, CDR2 FQNEAQ (reference sequence). V lost 4 bases and J lost 2; bases outside the gene matches: 4. The CDR3 here is CASSYDRGAYEQYF. For the CDR3, the DNA is TGTGCCAGCAGCTACGACAGGGGAGCCTACGAGCAGTACTTC. The variable domain in full, completed from reference TRBV7-9 and TRBJ2-7, reads DTGVSQNPRHKITKRGQNVTFRCDPISEHNRLYWYRQTLGQGPEFLTYFQNEAQLEKSRLLSDRFSAERPKGSFSTLEIQRTEQGDSAMYLCASSYDRGAYEQYFGPGTRLTVT.

This sequence joins TRBV5-1 and TRBJ1-2; 8 bases map to TRBD1. There are 16 residues in the CDR3. Per germline, CDR1 SGHRS and CDR2 YFSETQ. V was clipped by 1 base and J by 7 bases; unmatched bases: 12. The CDR3 here is CASSLTGETGVSGYTF. CDR3 sequence (DNA): TGCGCCAGCAGCTTGACGGGAGAGACAGGGGTGAGTGGCTACACCTTC.

The chain combines TRBV6-5 with TRBJ1-2, with D perhaps TRBD1 (6 bases). V shed 7 bases and J shed 9 bases, with 21 bases lying between them. CDR1 and CDR2 from the germline V gene are MNHEY and SVGAGI. The CDR3 length is 14 residues. The CDR3 sequence is CASKPDRSLTSYTF. In nucleotides, the CDR3 is TGTGCCAGCAAACCCGACAGGTCCTTAACGAGCTACACCTTC.

The CDR3 spells CASSDYTGTGELFF. For the CDR3, the DNA is TGTGCCAGCAGTGACTACACAGGCACCGGGGAGCTGTTTTTT. The chain carries TRBV2 and TRBJ2-2; tentatively, D is TRBD1 (5 bases). Trimming left V 3 bases short and J 4 bases short, with 9 bases between. CDR1 is SNHLY, CDR2 FYNNEI, per germline. The CDR3 runs 14 residues.

This chain joins TRBV30 and TRBJ1-1; 8 bases fit TRBD1. The CDR3 consists of 14 residues. Germline CDR1 is GTSNPN and CDR2 is SVGIG (reference sequence). With 5 bases clipped from V and 6 bases from J, the junction kept 11 bases outside the gene matches. The CDR3 sequence: CAWLATGGGAEAFF. The CDR3 DNA sequence: TGTGCCTGGTTGGCCACAGGGGGTGGGGCTGAAGCTTTCTTT.

The V and J genes are TRBV21-1 and TRBJ1-5; TRBD1, the table's D call, was not compared with the DNA. TRBV21-1 represents a pseudogene. CDR3 size: 17 residues. The CDR3 DNA sequence: TGTGCCAGCAGCAAAGAGGCCGACAGGACCCTAAACATGGCCCAGCATTTT. Residues: CASSKEADRTLNMAQHF.

This rearrangement joins TRBV2 to TRBJ1-2; the D gene is possibly TRBD1 (5 bases). V lost 0 bases and J lost 8, with 13 bases in between. In germline, CDR1 is SNHLY, CDR2 FYNNEI. The CDR3 length is 14 residues. This chain's CDR3 is CASSEALWGAGYTF. The CDR3 nucleotides read TGTGCCAGCAGTGAAGCGCTTTGGGGCGCCGGCTACACCTTC.

The chain couples TRBV19 to TRBJ2-2; maybe TRBD2 (5 bases). CDR1 and CDR2 from the germline V gene are LNHDA and SQIVND (reference sequence). This CDR3 is 16 amino acids long. The V end lost 5 bases, the J end lost 4 bases, and 17 bases lay between the germline ends. The CDR3 loop reads CASSLTPGLATGELFF. For the CDR3, the DNA is TGTGCCAGTAGTCTCACCCCTGGACTTGCCACCGGGGAGCTGTTTTTT.

This clone turned up a few times. This sequence joins TRBV2 and TRBJ1-1; D remains ambiguous. Germline CDR1 and CDR2: SNHLY and FYNNEI. This CDR3 has 14 residues. V gave up 1 base and J gave up 2 bases, with 8 bases separating them. This CDR3 reads CASSEVGRNTEAFF. CDR3 nucleotide sequence: TGTGCCAGCAGTGAAGTGGGCAGAAACACTGAAGCTTTCTTT.

The chain combines TRBV19 with TRBJ1-2; D perhaps matches TRBD1 (6 bases). V was trimmed by 6 bases and J by 6 bases, leaving 14 bases between them. This CDR3 region has 13 residues. Germline CDR1 and CDR2: LNHDA and SQIVND (reference sequence). The chain's CDR3 is CASSRGGANGYTF. CDR3 nucleotide sequence: TGTGCCAGTAGCCGAGGGGGGGCCAATGGCTACACCTTC.

CDR3: CAISGDRSSYNSPLHF. The CDR3 DNA sequence: TGTGCCATCAGTGGGGACAGAAGCTCCTATAATTCACCCCTCCACTTT. The chain couples TRBV10-3 to TRBJ1-6; 7 bases match TRBD1. The length of the CDR3 is 16 residues. Germline lookup yields CDR1 ENHRY and CDR2 SYGVKD. Germline trimming cut 4 bases from V and 0 bases from J; bases unmatched to any gene: 3.

This clone was seen only a few times. This chain joins TRBV6-6 and TRBJ2-7; TRBD1 matches at 11 bases. The V segment lost 7 bases and the J segment 4 bases; nucleotides outside the gene matches: 6. The CDR3 is 14 amino acids. Per germline, CDR1 MNHNY and CDR2 SVGAGI (reference sequence). DNA for the CDR3: TGTGCCAGCAACGGACAGGGGGCTGGTTACGAGCAGTACTTC. Translation: CASNGQGAGYEQYF.

The chain has TRBV15 and TRBJ1-1; tentative D call: TRBD1 (5 bases). Germline V gene data show CDR1 as LNHNV and CDR2 as YYDKDF (reference sequence). The CDR3 has 16 residues. The V end lost 1 base, the J end lost 1 base, and 13 bases lay between the germline ends. As DNA, the CDR3 is TGTGCCACCAGCAGAGTAAGGGGTAGCGGGAACACTGAAGCTTTCTTT. Its translation is CATSRVRGSGNTEAFF.

The CDR3 loop reads CASSLYGGDTGELFF. The DNA of the CDR3 is TGTGCCAGCAGCTTATACGGGGGAGACACCGGGGAGCTGTTTTTT. This chain joins TRBV7-3 and TRBJ2-2, with D perhaps matching TRBD2 (6 bases). Germline V CDR1 and CDR2: SGHTA, FQGTGA. V lost 2 bases and J lost 3, with 10 bases in between. The CDR3 consists of 15 residues.

J is TRBJ1-3 and V is TRBV2; 7 nucleotides agree with TRBD1. Germline-derived CDR1 and CDR2 are SNHLY and FYNNEI. V shed 6 bases, J shed 0 bases, and the junction held 8 bases outside the gene matches. The CDR3 contains 16 residues. This CDR3 is CASSSRDSSSGNTIYF. Here the CDR3 DNA reads TGTGCCAGCAGCTCCCGGGACAGTAGCTCTGGAAACACCATATATTTT.

The gene calls are TRBV30 and TRBJ1-4, with D maybe TRBD1 (5 bases). Trimming removed 0 bases from V and 8 bases from J, with 10 bases in between. The germline V gene encodes CDR1 GTSNPN and CDR2 SVGIG (reference sequence). The CDR3 sequence is 13 residues long. The CDR3 spells CAWSVRSGEKLFF. The CDR3 DNA sequence: TGTGCCTGGAGTGTACGATCAGGGGAAAAACTGTTTTTT.

V is TRBV5-1 and J is TRBJ2-5; TRBD2 agrees at 7 bases. V dropped 0 bases and J dropped 5; count of bases not matched to a gene: 1. Germline V gene lookup returns CDR1 SGHRS and CDR2 YFSETQ. The CDR3 sequence is 13 residues long. CDR3 nucleotide sequence: TGCGCCAGCAGCTTGGCCGGGGGGGAGACCCAGTACTTC. It yields the protein CASSLAGGETQYF.

V gene TRBV27 combines with J gene TRBJ1-1, with 7 bases fitting TRBD1. The CDR3 loop spans 13 amino acids. Trimming at V came to 5 bases and at J to 0 bases, leaving 0 bases not matched to a gene. Per the germline V gene, CDR1 is MNHEY and CDR2 is SMNVEV (reference sequence). The CDR3 sequence is CASSDRVNTEAFF. CDR3 DNA sequence: TGTGCCAGCAGTGACAGGGTGAACACTGAAGCTTTCTTT.

This rearrangement joins TRBV7-3 to TRBJ1-6; 7 bases are a match to TRBD1. The ends lost 5 bases at V and 6 bases at J; junction bases unmatched: 7. CDR1 and CDR2 (germline): SGHTA, FQGTGA. The CDR3 extends over 15 amino acids. This CDR3 is CASSTGDSRNSPLHF. CDR3 nucleotides: TGTGCCAGCAGCACTGGGGACAGTCGTAATTCACCCCTCCACTTT.

In its sample, this clone was seen a few times. The genes are TRBV6-4 and TRBJ1-2; TRBD1 matches at 7 bases. In germline, CDR1 is MRHNA, CDR2 SNTAGT. Trimming cost V 5 bases and J 6 bases; bases outside gene matches: 6. The CDR3 totals 13 residues. CDR3 in amino acids: CASSTGDRNGYTF. CDR3 coding DNA: TGTGCCAGCAGTACAGGGGATAGAAATGGCTACACCTTC.

The chain joins TRBV6-1 to TRBJ1-1, with D unclear. This CDR3 contains 12 residues. V was cut by 6 bases and J by 3 bases, with 8 bases left in between. Germline V gene lookup returns CDR1 MNHNS and CDR2 SASEGT. In DNA form, the CDR3 reads TGTGCCAGCAGGGAGGGATACACTGAAGCTTTCTTT. Translation gives CASREGYTEAFF.

This clone was counted a single time. The gene calls are TRBV10-1 and TRBJ1-6; D unresolved. The CDR3 contains 17 residues. The V end was cut by 1 base, the J end by 5 bases, with 15 bases between. CDR1 WNHNN and CDR2 SYGVQD come from the germline V gene (reference sequence). The CDR3 DNA sequence: TGCGCCAGCAGTGAGTATGGTCACCGCGAAAATAATTCACCCCTCCACTTT. This translates into CASSEYGHRENNSPLHF.